The rows below give T cell receptor beta chains drawn from one sample of a study of cytomegalovirus exposure and HLA in healthy donors. Sequencing used immunoSEQ multiplex PCR; TCRdb keeps in-frame clones, though not all of them. The sample comprises 170,000 or so clones, about 73% of which are singletons, and 3% to 3.5% rests with the top ten. The sequencing input was PBMCs. These receptors originate from a middle-aged woman in good health and CMV-seronegative. Both conserved end residues are part of each CDR3. The D gene is left open where the match is weak. Size is stated for part of the rows, as once, few or many counts, or as a class when the clone is expanded.

V,size,J,D,DNA,CDR3
TRBV14,-,TRBJ1-5,-,TGTGCCAGCAGCCCCCAAAGGATCAGGGGAAGCAATCAGCCCCAGCATTTT,CASSPQRIRGSNQPQHF
TRBV30,-,TRBJ1-5,-,TGTGCCTGGAGTGTACCTCCGGGACAAGATAGCAATCAGCCCCAGCATTTT,CAWSVPPGQDSNQPQHF
TRBV2,-,TRBJ2-7,-,TGTGCCAGTCAGATTCAGTCCTACGAGCAGTACTTC,CASQIQSYEQYF
TRBV4-1,few,TRBJ1-4,-,TGCGCCAGCAGCCGACTATTTGAAAAACTGTTTTTT,CASSRLFEKLFF
TRBV5-1,once,TRBJ2-2,TRBD1,TGCGCCAGCAGACGGACAGGGGGCACCGGGGAGCTGTTTTTT,CASRRTGGTGELFF
TRBV28,-,TRBJ1-5,TRBD1,TGTGCCAGCAGTTTTGGAGAAGCGTCTACAGGGGTCAGCAATCAGCCCCAGCATTTT,CASSFGEASTGVSNQPQHF
TRBV16,-,TRBJ2-4,-,TGTGCCAGCAGCCAATCGTTTCCGAGGCCTATAGCCAAAAACATTCAGTACTTC,CASSQSFPRPIAKNIQYF
TRBV2,few,TRBJ2-7,TRBD2,TGTGCCAGCAGTCCACTAGCGGGGGGCTACGAGCAGTACTTC,CASSPLAGGYEQYF
TRBV5-1,-,TRBJ1-6,-,TGCGCCAGCAGCTTTCAGGGGATGGATAATTCACCCCTCCACTTT,CASSFQGMDNSPLHF
TRBV6-1,-,TRBJ1-5,-,TGTGCCAGCAGTGAAGGGCAAGTTAGCAATCAGCCCCAGCATTTT,CASSEGQVSNQPQHF
TRBV14,-,TRBJ2-3,TRBD2,TGTGCCAGCAGCCAAGTGCGGTACGGGGGGTTCAGTGATACGCAGTATTTT,CASSQVRYGGFSDTQYF
TRBV19,-,TRBJ1-5,TRBD1,TGTGCCAGTAGTGTCGGGACAGTACGTAGCAATCAGCCCCAGCATTTT,CASSVGTVRSNQPQHF
TRBV10-3,-,TRBJ1-1,-,TGTGCCATCAGCAGGGCTGCTATGAACACTGAAGCTTTCTTT,CAISRAAMNTEAFF
TRBV11-2,-,TRBJ2-1,TRBD2,TGTGCCAGCAGCAACACACTAGCGGTGCAATCCTACAATGAGCAGTTCTTC,CASSNTLAVQSYNEQFF
TRBV6-5,-,TRBJ1-1,TRBD1,TGTGCCAGCAGTTACACATACAGGGGAGAGACTGAAGCTTTCTTT,CASSYTYRGETEAFF
TRBV6-1,-,TRBJ1-1,-,TGTGCCAGCAGCCGAGACGCCTGGGGCTACACTGAAGCTTTCTTT,CASSRDAWGYTEAFF
TRBV2,-,TRBJ1-5,-,TGTGCCAGCAGCCCGACAGGATATAGCAATCAGCCCCAGCATTTT,CASSPTGYSNQPQHF
TRBV6-5,-,TRBJ2-7,TRBD1,TGTGCCAGCAGCCTAGGACAGGACGGCTCCTACGAGCAGTACTTC,CASSLGQDGSYEQYF
TRBV5-1,-,TRBJ2-5,-,TGCGCCAGCAGCCTCTTTCTGCAAGAGACCCAGTACTTC,CASSLFLQETQYF
TRBV2,-,TRBJ2-3,TRBD2,TGTGCCAGCAGTGCGCGTAGCGGGGGCCCCCGCACAGATACGCAGTATTTT,CASSARSGGPRTDTQYF
TRBV5-1,-,TRBJ2-7,-,TGCGCCAGCAGCGATGGAGGTGCCCACGAGCAGTACTTC,CASSDGGAHEQYF
TRBV7-3,-,TRBJ1-3,-,TGTGCCAGCAGCTCCCCCGAGGGTTCAGACGGAAACACCATATATTTT,CASSSPEGSDGNTIYF
TRBV10-1,-,TRBJ2-5,TRBD2,TGCGCCAGCAGCCATGGGCGACTAGCGGGGGTCCAAGAGACCCAGTACTTC,CASSHGRLAGVQETQYF
TRBV5-1,once,TRBJ2-3,-,TGCGCCAGCAGCTTGTCTCCCTCAGATACGCAGTATTTT,CASSLSPSDTQYF
TRBV5-4,-,TRBJ2-5,-,TGTGCCAGCAGCCCAACCCGACTAAACCAAGAGACCCAGTACTTC,CASSPTRLNQETQYF
TRBV19,-,TRBJ2-2,-,TGTGCCAGTAGTTCTGACAGGCTCTTCGGGGAGCTGTTTTTT,CASSSDRLFGELFF
TRBV2,-,TRBJ2-3,TRBD2,TGTGCCAGCAGGGCCACTAGCGAACACGATACGCAGTATTTT,CASRATSEHDTQYF
TRBV11-2,-,TRBJ2-1,TRBD2,TGTGCCAGCAGCTTTGGACTAGGGACCTACAATGAGCAGTTCTTC,CASSFGLGTYNEQFF
TRBV5-1,few,TRBJ1-2,TRBD1,TGCGCCAGCAGCTGGGACAGGGGGCAAGGTGGCTACACCTTC,CASSWDRGQGGYTF
TRBV6-1,-,TRBJ2-1,TRBD2,TGTGCCAGCCCACTAGCGGGGGATTACAATGAGCAGTTCTTC,CASPLAGDYNEQFF
TRBV6-1,-,TRBJ1-2,TRBD1,TGTGCCAGCAGTCCACAGGGGGAAGGGTATGGCTACACCTTC,CASSPQGEGYGYTF
TRBV5-4,once,TRBJ2-1,TRBD1,TGTGCCAGCAGCGTAGGACAGGGAGAGCAGTTCTTC,CASSVGQGEQFF
TRBV5-6,-,TRBJ2-7,-,TGTGCCAGCAGCTTGGCCGGTGAGCAGTACTTC,CASSLAGEQYF
TRBV6-5,-,TRBJ1-5,-,TGTGCCAGCAGTGAAACTGGGCTAAATCAGCCCCAGCATTTT,CASSETGLNQPQHF
TRBV27,-,TRBJ2-7,-,TGTGCCAGCAGTTTACGATCAGGGCGAAACTCCTACGAGCAGTACTTC,CASSLRSGRNSYEQYF
TRBV7-9,-,TRBJ2-1,TRBD2,TGTGCCAGCAGCAGGACTAGCGGGGACTACAATGAGCAGTTCTTC,CASSRTSGDYNEQFF
TRBV7-9,few,TRBJ1-6,-,TGTGCCAGCAGCGCAGGGGCGGGCTTCTATAATTCACCCCTCCACTTT,CASSAGAGFYNSPLHF
TRBV7-2,-,TRBJ2-1,-,TGTGCCAGCAGCTTTTACAGGGACAATGAGCAGTTCTTC,CASSFYRDNEQFF
TRBV6-1,-,TRBJ2-7,-,TGTGCCAGCAGCAAACTAGGATCAGGCGAGCAGTACTTC,CASSKLGSGEQYF
TRBV6-6,once,TRBJ1-6,TRBD1,TGTGCCAGCAGCCGATCCGGGGACAGGGGGCTTTCACCCCTCCACTTT,CASSRSGDRGLSPLHF
TRBV13,few,TRBJ2-2,TRBD1,TGTGCCAGCATGGGACAGGGGGGGTCGACCGGGGAGCTGTTTTTT,CASMGQGGSTGELFF
TRBV7-6,-,TRBJ1-1,-,TGTGCCAGCAGCAGCCGGGACTTTGGAACTGAAGCCTTCTTT,CASSSRDFGTEAFF
TRBV28,-,TRBJ1-6,-,TGTGCCAGCAGTCCAACCCTACAGGGTCTACCCCTCCACTTT,CASSPTLQGLPLHF
TRBV4-1,-,TRBJ2-1,TRBD2,TGCGCCAGCAGCCAAGGCCGGATCGGGGGGGCCACCTACAATGAGCAGTTCTTC,CASSQGRIGGATYNEQFF
TRBV2,-,TRBJ1-4,TRBD1,TGTGCCAGCAGTCGACAGGGAGTAGGGGTCGAAAAACTGTTTTTT,CASSRQGVGVEKLFF
TRBV5-4,-,TRBJ2-7,TRBD2,TGTGCCAGCAGCCCTGGACTAGGGCACTACGAGCAGTACTTC,CASSPGLGHYEQYF